The entry below describes one T cell receptor beta chain. Its matching antigen is unknown. The data were obtained in a study of graft-versus-host responses after intestinal transplantation. Overall study findings and caveats: Allografts of one patient group, those with graft-donor T cell macrochimerism, had high graft-versus-host to host-versus-graft clonal ratios.

The table came from immunoSEQ multiplex PCR; TCRdb's copy has only in-frame clones and leaves some out. The sample has approximately 70,000 clones; around 90% are singletons. The germline V and J ends were trimmed by 0 bases and 0 bases, with 3 bases remaining between them. Germline CDR1 and CDR2: SGHTS and YDEGEE. The CDR3 loop spans 13 amino acids. The gene calls are TRBV5-8 and TRBJ1-2; no clear D. Sample: bone marrow, taken roughly 780 days after intestinal transplantation. The TCR originated in a human patient who received an intestinal transplant, so some T cells may come from the graft donor. CDR3 residues: CASSLAANYGYTF. In DNA, the CDR3 is TGTGCCAGCAGCTTGGCAGCTAACTATGGCTACACCTTC.